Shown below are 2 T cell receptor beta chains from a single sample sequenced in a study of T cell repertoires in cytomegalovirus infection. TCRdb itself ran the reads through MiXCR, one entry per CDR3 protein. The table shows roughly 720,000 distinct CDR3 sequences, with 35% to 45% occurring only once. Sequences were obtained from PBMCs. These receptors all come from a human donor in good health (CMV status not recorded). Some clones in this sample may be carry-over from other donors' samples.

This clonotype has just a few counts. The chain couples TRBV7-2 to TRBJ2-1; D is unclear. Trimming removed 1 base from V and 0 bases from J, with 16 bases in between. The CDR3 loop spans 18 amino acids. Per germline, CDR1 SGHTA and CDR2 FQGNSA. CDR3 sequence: CASSLVTAGASSYNEQFF. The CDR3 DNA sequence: TGTGCCAGCAGCTTAGTGACGGCAGGCGCCAGCTCCTACAATGAGCAGTTCTTC. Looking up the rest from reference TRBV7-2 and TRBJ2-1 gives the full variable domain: GAGVSQSPSNKVTEKGKDVELRCDPISGHTALYWYRQSLGQGLEFLIYFQGNSAPDKSGLPSDRFSAERTGGSVSTLTIQRTQQEDSAVYLCASSLVTAGASSYNEQFFGPGTRLTVL.

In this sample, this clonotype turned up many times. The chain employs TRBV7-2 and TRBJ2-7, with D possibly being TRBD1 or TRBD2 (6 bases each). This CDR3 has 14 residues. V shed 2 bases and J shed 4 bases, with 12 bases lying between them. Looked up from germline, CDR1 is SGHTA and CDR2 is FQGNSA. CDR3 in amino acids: CASSLFEGGYEQYF. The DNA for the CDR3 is TGTGCCAGCAGCTTATTCGAGGGGGGATACGAGCAGTACTTC.